Listed below are T cell receptor beta chains from one sample, sequenced in a study of CD8 T cells in Susac syndrome. TCRdb processed the immunoSEQ multiplex PCR reads anew with MiXCR; each CDR3 protein has one entry. The profile covers over 100,000 distinct CDR3 sequences, with about 90% appearing a single time and approximately 0.11% taken by the ten largest. What was sequenced was CD8+ T cells from PBMCs. The receptors here all came from a human donor in good health. The CDR3 runs from the conserved cysteine through the conserved F or W. Fields, in order: clone size, V gene, D gene, J gene, CDR3 DNA, CDR3 protein. D genes are given only for firm matches. Some rows have no size entry. The others give once, few or many, or a class for an expanded clone.

size: -
V: TRBV12-3/TRBV12-4
D: -
J: TRBJ2-2
DNA: TGTGCCAGCAGCGGAGCCGGGGAGCTGTTTTTT
CDR3: CASSGAGELFF

size: -
V: TRBV2
D: TRBD2
J: TRBJ2-1
DNA: TGTGCCAGCAACGAAAGGACTAGCGGTGAGCAGTTCTTC
CDR3: CASNERTSGEQFF

size: -
V: TRBV30
D: -
J: TRBJ2-2
DNA: TGTGCCTGGAGTTTACAGGGGAACACCGGGGAGCTGTTTTTT
CDR3: CAWSLQGNTGELFF

size: -
V: TRBV12-3/TRBV12-4
D: -
J: TRBJ1-1
DNA: TGTGCCAGCAGTTTGGGCAGATCCACTGAAGCTTTCTTT
CDR3: CASSLGRSTEAFF

size: -
V: TRBV11-2
D: TRBD2
J: TRBJ2-1
DNA: TGTGCCAGCAGCTTAGCGGGAGGAGGATACAATGAGCAGTTCTTC
CDR3: CASSLAGGGYNEQFF

size: -
V: TRBV6-5
D: -
J: TRBJ2-7
DNA: TGTGCCAGCAGTTACACTGGGCCCGGCTACGAGCAGTACTTC
CDR3: CASSYTGPGYEQYF

size: -
V: TRBV6-1
D: -
J: TRBJ2-1
DNA: TGTGCCAGCAGTGAAGGGGTCACAAATGAGCAGTTCTTC
CDR3: CASSEGVTNEQFF

size: once
V: TRBV5-1
D: -
J: TRBJ2-1
DNA: TGCGCCAGCAGCTTGTCAGGGTTGAGCTCCTACAATGAGCAGTTCTTC
CDR3: CASSLSGLSSYNEQFF

size: -
V: TRBV5-1
D: -
J: TRBJ2-2
DNA: TGCGCCAGCAGCTCTGATACAACTACCGGGGAGCTGTTTTTT
CDR3: CASSSDTTTGELFF

size: -
V: TRBV5-6
D: -
J: TRBJ1-2
DNA: TGTGCCAGCAGCAGCTCTAACTATGGCTACACCTTC
CDR3: CASSSSNYGYTF

size: -
V: TRBV12-3/TRBV12-4
D: -
J: TRBJ1-5
DNA: TGTGCCAGCAGTTTGGATATAGACTTCTGGGGCAATCAGCCCCAGCATTTT
CDR3: CASSLDIDFWGNQPQHF

size: -
V: TRBV6-2/TRBV6-3
D: -
J: TRBJ1-5
DNA: TGTGCCAGCGCCCCAGGCGGCAATCAGCCCCAGCATTTT
CDR3: CASAPGGNQPQHF

size: -
V: TRBV18
D: -
J: TRBJ1-1
DNA: TGTGCCAGCTCACCACTCCGAGGGGCTAACACTGAAGCTTTCTTT
CDR3: CASSPLRGANTEAFF

size: -
V: TRBV29-1
D: -
J: TRBJ2-5
DNA: TGCAGCGCCACGGCCGGGGCGAGACAAGAGACCCAGTACTTC
CDR3: CSATAGARQETQYF

size: -
V: TRBV4-2
D: -
J: TRBJ2-2
DNA: TGTGCCAGCAGCCAAGAAATTCGGAGGCCGAACACCGGGGAGCTGTTTTTT
CDR3: CASSQEIRRPNTGELFF

size: -
V: TRBV3-1
D: -
J: TRBJ2-2
DNA: TGTGCCAGCGGCCAACACACCGGGGAGCTGTTTTTT
CDR3: CASGQHTGELFF

size: -
V: TRBV6-2/TRBV6-3
D: TRBD1
J: TRBJ2-7
DNA: TGTGCCAGCAGTTACAACCGGGACAGAGCGACCTACGAGCAGTACTTC
CDR3: CASSYNRDRATYEQYF